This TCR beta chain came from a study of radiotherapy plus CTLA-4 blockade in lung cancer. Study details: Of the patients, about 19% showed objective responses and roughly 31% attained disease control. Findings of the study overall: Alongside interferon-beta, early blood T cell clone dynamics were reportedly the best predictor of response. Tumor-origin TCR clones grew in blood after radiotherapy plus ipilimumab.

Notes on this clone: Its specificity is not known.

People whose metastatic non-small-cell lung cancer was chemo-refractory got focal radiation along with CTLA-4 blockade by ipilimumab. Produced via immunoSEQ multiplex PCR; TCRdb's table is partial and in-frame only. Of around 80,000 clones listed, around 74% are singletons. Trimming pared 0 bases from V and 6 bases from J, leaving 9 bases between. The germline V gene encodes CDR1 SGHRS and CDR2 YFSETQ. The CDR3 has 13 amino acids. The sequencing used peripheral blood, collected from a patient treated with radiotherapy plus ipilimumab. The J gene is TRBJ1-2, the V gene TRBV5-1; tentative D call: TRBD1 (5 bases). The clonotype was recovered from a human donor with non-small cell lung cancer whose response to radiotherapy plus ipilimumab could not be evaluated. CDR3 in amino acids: CASSLVVGDGYTF. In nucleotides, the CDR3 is TGCGCCAGCAGCTTGGTTGTAGGGGATGGCTACACCTTC.